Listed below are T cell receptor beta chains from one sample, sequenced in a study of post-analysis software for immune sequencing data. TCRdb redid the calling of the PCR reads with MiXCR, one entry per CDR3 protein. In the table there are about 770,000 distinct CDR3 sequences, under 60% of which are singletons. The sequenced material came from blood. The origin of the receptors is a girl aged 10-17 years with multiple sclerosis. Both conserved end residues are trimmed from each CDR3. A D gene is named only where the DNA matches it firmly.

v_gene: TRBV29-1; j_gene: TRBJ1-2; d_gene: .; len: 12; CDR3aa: SVETIRGGYGYT
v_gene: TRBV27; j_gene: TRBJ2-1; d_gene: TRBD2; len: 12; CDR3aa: ATMASGSYNEQF
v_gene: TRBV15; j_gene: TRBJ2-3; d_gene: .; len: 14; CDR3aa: ATSRPTITSTDTQY
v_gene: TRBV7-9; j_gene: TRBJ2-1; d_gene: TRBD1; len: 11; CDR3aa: ASSSQGADEQF
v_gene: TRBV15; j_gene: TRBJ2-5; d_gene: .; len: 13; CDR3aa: ATSRDPVLQETQY
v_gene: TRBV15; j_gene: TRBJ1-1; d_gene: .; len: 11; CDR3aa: ATSRDRGVGAF
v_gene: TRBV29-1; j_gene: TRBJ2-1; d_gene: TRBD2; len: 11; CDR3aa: GVGAGVYNEQF
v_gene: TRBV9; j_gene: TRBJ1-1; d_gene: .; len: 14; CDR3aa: ASSVAGVGVNTEAF
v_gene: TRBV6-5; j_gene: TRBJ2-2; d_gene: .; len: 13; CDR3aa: ASSPQGGGTGERF
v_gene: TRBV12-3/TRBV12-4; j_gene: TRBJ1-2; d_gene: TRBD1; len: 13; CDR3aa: ASSPRRTGTYGYT
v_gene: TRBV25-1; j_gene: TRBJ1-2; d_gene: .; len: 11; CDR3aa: ASSDLSSYGYT
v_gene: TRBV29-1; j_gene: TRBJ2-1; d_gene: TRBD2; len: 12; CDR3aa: SVALAGVVNEQF
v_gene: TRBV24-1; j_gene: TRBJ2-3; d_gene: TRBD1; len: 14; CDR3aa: ATSDFDRGSTDTQY
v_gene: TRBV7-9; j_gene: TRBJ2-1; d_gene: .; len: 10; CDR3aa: ASSPKEDEQF
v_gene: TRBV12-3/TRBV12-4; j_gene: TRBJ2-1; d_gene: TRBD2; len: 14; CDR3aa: ASRPPGLAGYNEQF
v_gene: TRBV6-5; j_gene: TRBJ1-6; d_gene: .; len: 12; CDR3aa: ASSYKTWNSPLH
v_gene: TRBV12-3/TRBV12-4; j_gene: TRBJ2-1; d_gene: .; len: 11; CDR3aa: ASSLASLALQF
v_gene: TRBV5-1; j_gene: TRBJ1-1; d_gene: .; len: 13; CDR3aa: ASTSGYGGNTEAF
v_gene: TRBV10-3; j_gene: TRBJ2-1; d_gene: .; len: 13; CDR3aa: AISTGLGAQDEQF
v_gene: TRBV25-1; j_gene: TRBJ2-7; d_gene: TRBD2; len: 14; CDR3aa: ASRGDVAGGPSEQY
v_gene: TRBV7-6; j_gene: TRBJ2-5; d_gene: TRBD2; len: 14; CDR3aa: ASSLNLAGGPETQY
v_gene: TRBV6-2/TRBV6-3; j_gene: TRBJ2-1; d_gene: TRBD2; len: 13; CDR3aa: ASSYSLAAYNEQF
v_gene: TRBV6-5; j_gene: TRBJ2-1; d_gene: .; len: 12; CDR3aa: ASSYSRGGREQF
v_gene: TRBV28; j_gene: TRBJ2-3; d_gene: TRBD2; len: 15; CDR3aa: ASSSPGLAGGDVTQY
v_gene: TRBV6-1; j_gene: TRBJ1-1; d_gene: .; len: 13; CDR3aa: ASSEAAQPNTEAF
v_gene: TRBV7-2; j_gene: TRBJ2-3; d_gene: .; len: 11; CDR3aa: ASSLVSFDTQY
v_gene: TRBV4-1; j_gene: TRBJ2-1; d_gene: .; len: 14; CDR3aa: ASSQEDGSSYNEQF
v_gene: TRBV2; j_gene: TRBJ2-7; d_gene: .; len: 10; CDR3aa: ASTTGRAEQY
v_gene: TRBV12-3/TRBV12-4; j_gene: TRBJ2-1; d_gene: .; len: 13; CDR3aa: ASSFGEEPYNEQF
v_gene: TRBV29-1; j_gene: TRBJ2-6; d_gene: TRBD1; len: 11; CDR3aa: SVESAGQGVLT
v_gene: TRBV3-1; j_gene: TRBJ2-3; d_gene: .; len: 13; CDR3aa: ASSQDPGSTDTQY
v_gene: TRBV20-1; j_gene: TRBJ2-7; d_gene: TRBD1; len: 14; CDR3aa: SAPGQGVSRAHEQY
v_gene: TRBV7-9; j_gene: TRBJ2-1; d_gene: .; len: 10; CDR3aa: ASSEGGYEQF
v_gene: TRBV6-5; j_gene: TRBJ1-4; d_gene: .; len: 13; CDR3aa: ASSYSSGVGEKLF
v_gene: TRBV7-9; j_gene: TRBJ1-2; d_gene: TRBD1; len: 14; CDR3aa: ASSLGPTGGEYGYT
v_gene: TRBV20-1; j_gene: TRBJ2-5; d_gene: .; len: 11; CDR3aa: SASHRGSETQY
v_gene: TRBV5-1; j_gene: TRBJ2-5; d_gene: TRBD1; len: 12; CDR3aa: ASSLLGQGETQY
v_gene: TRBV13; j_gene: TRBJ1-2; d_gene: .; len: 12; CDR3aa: ARSLPGGNYGYT
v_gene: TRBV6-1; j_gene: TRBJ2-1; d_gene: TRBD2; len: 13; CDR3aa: ASIADSGRVGEQF
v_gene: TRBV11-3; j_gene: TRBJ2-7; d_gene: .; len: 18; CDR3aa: ASSLERFRQKTSNPYEQY
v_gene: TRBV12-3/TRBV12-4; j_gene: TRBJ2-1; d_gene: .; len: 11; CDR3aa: ASSLSGNNEQF
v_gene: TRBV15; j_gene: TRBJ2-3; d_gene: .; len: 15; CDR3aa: ATSSPQGGWGKDTQY